One and the same sample provided the 3 T cell receptor beta chains below, sequenced in a study of Graves' ophthalmopathy and Graves' hyperthyroidism. Amplifying from RNA transcripts, the study obtained TCR beta CDR3 regions. A first-round RT-PCR used HTBI primers, followed by a second-round multiplex PCR. Via MiXCR, TCRdb re-called the multiplex PCR reads, giving one row per CDR3 protein. The repertoire holds 500,000 to 700,000 distinct CDR3 sequences, just under 40% seen once, with 3.5% to 4.5% in the top ten. Sequenced material: peripheral blood or thyroid tissue (not recorded which). The receptors stem from an adult man with Graves' hyperthyroidism.

There are a few counts of this clonotype. The rearrangement joins TRBV5-1 to TRBJ1-3; D remains ambiguous. This CDR3 spans 15 amino acids. V lost 3 bases to trimming and J lost 1 base, with 11 bases between them. In germline, CDR1 is SGHRS, CDR2 YFSETQ. CDR3 protein: CASSSGSRSGNTIYF. The CDR3 DNA reads TGCGCCAGCAGCTCGGGCAGTAGATCTGGAAACACCATATATTTT. The variable domain in full, with the rest retrieved from reference TRBV5-1 and TRBJ1-3, is KAGVTQTPRYLIKTRGQQVTLSCSPISGHRSVSWYQQTPGQGLQFLFEYFSETQRNKGNFPGRFSGRQFSNSRSEMNVSTLELGDSALYLCASSSGSRSGNTIYFGEGSWLTVV.

The V gene is TRBV10-3, the J gene TRBJ1-2; D is perhaps TRBD1 (6 bases). There are 15 residues in the CDR3. Germline-derived CDR1 and CDR2 are ENHRY and SYGVKD. The V end was cut by 10 bases, the J end by 5 bases, with 23 bases between. DNA of the CDR3: TGTGCCAGCAGCGAGACAGGATCCTTTTTATATGGCTACACCTTC. Translation: CASSETGSFLYGYTF.

The chain combines TRBV7-9 with TRBJ1-5, with TRBD1 matching 8 bases. This CDR3 spans 18 amino acids. From germline, CDR1 is SEHNR and CDR2 FQNEAQ (reference sequence). V lost 5 bases and J lost 3; bases outside the gene matches: 15. CDR3 amino acids: CASSPTLTGTGLNQPQHF. The CDR3 region has the DNA TGTGCCAGCAGCCCAACTCTAACGGGGACAGGACTCAATCAGCCCCAGCATTTT.